Listed below are T cell receptor beta chains from one sample, sequenced in a study of OX40 agonist ivuxolimab in advanced cancers. Method: immunoSEQ multiplex PCR; TCRdb's copy keeps in-frame clones and lacks some. The data contain 100,000 to 150,000 clones, roughly 90% of them singletons. The sample was CD4+ or CD8+ T cells sorted from blood, taken in a trial of the OX40 agonist ivuxolimab. These receptors originate from an adult with an advanced solid tumor such as melanoma, head and neck, liver or kidney cancer. Both conserved end residues are part of each CDR3. A D gene is named only where the DNA matches it firmly. Rows give clone size only sometimes, using once, few, many, or a class for an expanded clone.

abundance: NA; j_gene: TRBJ2-3; d_gene: TRBD2; v_gene: TRBV5-1; CDR3aa: CASSQNSAGGPTDTQYF; CDR3nt: TGCGCCAGCAGCCAAAATTCAGCGGGAGGGCCCACAGATACGCAGTATTTT
abundance: NA; j_gene: TRBJ2-7; d_gene: TRBD2; v_gene: TRBV6-5; CDR3aa: CASSPSGRARREQYF; CDR3nt: TGTGCCAGCAGCCCTAGCGGGAGGGCCAGAAGGGAGCAGTACTTC
abundance: NA; j_gene: TRBJ1-4; d_gene: NA; v_gene: TRBV6-5; CDR3aa: CASSVGKKNEKLFF; CDR3nt: TGTGCCAGCAGTGTTGGAAAGAAGAATGAAAAACTGTTTTTT
abundance: NA; j_gene: TRBJ1-1; d_gene: TRBD1; v_gene: TRBV2; CDR3aa: CATGREGADTEAFF; CDR3nt: TGTGCCACTGGGAGGGAGGGGGCGGACACTGAAGCTTTCTTT
abundance: NA; j_gene: TRBJ1-3; d_gene: NA; v_gene: TRBV11-2; CDR3aa: CASSSDGVDSSGNTIYF; CDR3nt: TGTGCCAGCAGCTCCGATGGGGTCGACAGCTCTGGAAACACCATATATTTT
abundance: NA; j_gene: TRBJ1-1; d_gene: NA; v_gene: TRBV28; CDR3aa: CASIRWGNTEAFF; CDR3nt: TGTGCCAGCATCAGGTGGGGGAACACTGAAGCTTTCTTT
abundance: NA; j_gene: TRBJ2-7; d_gene: NA; v_gene: TRBV28; CDR3aa: CASSFSGRYEQYF; CDR3nt: TGTGCCAGCAGTTTTAGTGGCAGATACGAGCAGTACTTC
abundance: NA; j_gene: TRBJ2-2; d_gene: NA; v_gene: TRBV9; CDR3aa: CASSGRAGELFF; CDR3nt: TGTGCCAGCAGCGGCCGGGCCGGGGAGCTGTTTTTT
abundance: NA; j_gene: TRBJ2-1; d_gene: NA; v_gene: TRBV30; CDR3aa: CAWSPGHTAQQFF; CDR3nt: TGTGCCTGGAGTCCGGGACACACAGCCCAGCAGTTCTTC
abundance: NA; j_gene: TRBJ2-1; d_gene: TRBD2; v_gene: TRBV28; CDR3aa: CASSLWPSGNGYNEQFF; CDR3nt: TGTGCCAGCAGTTTATGGCCTAGCGGGAATGGGTACAATGAGCAGTTCTTC
abundance: NA; j_gene: TRBJ1-5; d_gene: TRBD1; v_gene: TRBV2; CDR3aa: CASSDGQGLQPQHF; CDR3nt: TGTGCCAGCAGTGATGGACAGGGACTTCAGCCCCAGCATTTT
abundance: NA; j_gene: TRBJ2-2; d_gene: NA; v_gene: TRBV7-2; CDR3aa: CASSLVGGELFF; CDR3nt: TGTGCCAGCAGCTTAGTAGGCGGGGAGCTGTTTTTT
abundance: NA; j_gene: TRBJ2-7; d_gene: NA; v_gene: TRBV10-3; CDR3aa: CAISAQSNPSYEQYF; CDR3nt: TGTGCCATCAGTGCCCAGAGCAACCCCTCCTACGAGCAGTACTTC
abundance: NA; j_gene: TRBJ2-7; d_gene: NA; v_gene: TRBV5-1; CDR3aa: CASSAGHTYEQYF; CDR3nt: TGCGCCAGCAGCGCGGGACACACCTACGAGCAGTACTTC
abundance: once; j_gene: TRBJ2-7; d_gene: NA; v_gene: TRBV5-6; CDR3aa: CASSLGGDFYEQYF; CDR3nt: TGTGCCAGCAGCTTAGGAGGGGATTTCTACGAGCAGTACTTC
abundance: once; j_gene: TRBJ2-7; d_gene: TRBD1; v_gene: TRBV7-2; CDR3aa: CASSLRGPGPYEQYF; CDR3nt: TGTGCCAGCAGCCTCAGGGGGCCGGGGCCCTACGAGCAGTACTTC
abundance: NA; j_gene: TRBJ2-3; d_gene: NA; v_gene: TRBV19; CDR3aa: CASTTRGDGADTQYF; CDR3nt: TGTGCCAGTACCACCCGAGGGGACGGAGCAGATACGCAGTATTTT
abundance: few; j_gene: TRBJ1-2; d_gene: NA; v_gene: TRBV19; CDR3aa: CASSIGGLRDGYTF; CDR3nt: TGTGCCAGTAGTATAGGAGGGTTAAGAGATGGCTACACCTTC
abundance: NA; j_gene: TRBJ1-4; d_gene: TRBD1; v_gene: TRBV7-8; CDR3aa: CASSVPGQGAEKLFF; CDR3nt: TGTGCCAGCAGCGTACCGGGACAGGGTGCCGAAAAACTGTTTTTT
abundance: NA; j_gene: TRBJ2-7; d_gene: TRBD1; v_gene: TRBV29-1; CDR3aa: CSAYRGSNEQYF; CDR3nt: TGCAGCGCCTACAGGGGAAGTAACGAGCAGTACTTC
abundance: NA; j_gene: TRBJ1-2; d_gene: NA; v_gene: TRBV27; CDR3aa: CASSLNWADPGYTF; CDR3nt: TGTGCCAGCAGTTTAAATTGGGCCGACCCTGGCTACACCTTC
abundance: NA; j_gene: TRBJ2-7; d_gene: TRBD1; v_gene: TRBV7-3; CDR3aa: CASSLLSTGAHEQYF; CDR3nt: TGTGCCAGCAGCCTCCTATCAACAGGGGCCCACGAGCAGTACTTC
abundance: NA; j_gene: TRBJ1-5; d_gene: TRBD1; v_gene: TRBV2; CDR3aa: CASRSGQGLKPQHF; CDR3nt: TGTGCCAGCAGGTCGGGACAGGGTTTAAAGCCCCAGCATTTT
abundance: NA; j_gene: TRBJ1-2; d_gene: NA; v_gene: TRBV28; CDR3aa: CASGVRDYGYTF; CDR3nt: TGTGCCAGCGGGGTCCGGGACTATGGCTACACCTTC
abundance: NA; j_gene: TRBJ2-1; d_gene: NA; v_gene: TRBV5-8; CDR3aa: CASNAQGYSYNEQFF; CDR3nt: TGTGCCAGCAACGCCCAGGGATACTCCTACAATGAGCAGTTCTTC
abundance: NA; j_gene: TRBJ1-5; d_gene: NA; v_gene: TRBV19; CDR3aa: CASRDLGHPRGNQPQHF; CDR3nt: TGTGCCAGTAGGGACCTGGGACACCCGAGGGGCAATCAGCCCCAGCATTTT
abundance: NA; j_gene: TRBJ1-1; d_gene: NA; v_gene: TRBV18; CDR3aa: CASSPNGGSDITEAFF; CDR3nt: TGTGCCAGCTCACCAAATGGGGGGAGCGATATAACTGAAGCTTTCTTT
abundance: NA; j_gene: TRBJ2-3; d_gene: TRBD2; v_gene: TRBV7-2; CDR3aa: CASSLAPSGSGTDTQYF; CDR3nt: TGTGCCAGCAGCTTAGCGCCTAGCGGGAGTGGCACAGATACGCAGTATTTT
abundance: NA; j_gene: TRBJ2-7; d_gene: NA; v_gene: TRBV7-2; CDR3aa: CASSLVAELGLEQYF; CDR3nt: TGTGCCAGCAGCTTAGTGGCGGAGCTGGGGCTCGAGCAGTACTTC
abundance: NA; j_gene: TRBJ1-2; d_gene: NA; v_gene: TRBV4-3; CDR3aa: CASSQVSDRPNYGYTF; CDR3nt: TGCGCCAGCAGCCAAGTAAGCGACAGACCTAACTATGGCTACACCTTC
abundance: NA; j_gene: TRBJ2-3; d_gene: NA; v_gene: TRBV28; CDR3aa: CASSPDSDTQYF; CDR3nt: TGTGCCAGCAGTCCCGATTCGGATACGCAGTATTTT
abundance: NA; j_gene: TRBJ2-1; d_gene: NA; v_gene: TRBV27; CDR3aa: CASSFQSSYNEQFF; CDR3nt: TGTGCCAGCAGTTTTCAGAGCTCCTACAATGAGCAGTTCTTC
abundance: NA; j_gene: TRBJ1-1; d_gene: NA; v_gene: TRBV27; CDR3aa: CASSFLGVGTNTEAFF; CDR3nt: TGTGCCAGCAGTTTCTTAGGGGTGGGGACGAACACTGAAGCTTTCTTT
abundance: NA; j_gene: TRBJ1-2; d_gene: NA; v_gene: TRBV7-7; CDR3aa: CASSLTTGVTNYGYTF; CDR3nt: TGTGCTAGCAGCTTAACGACTGGCGTTACTAACTATGGCTACACCTTC
abundance: NA; j_gene: TRBJ2-7; d_gene: TRBD2; v_gene: TRBV27; CDR3aa: CASSFSAGGVSYEQYF; CDR3nt: TGTGCCAGCAGTTTCTCAGCGGGAGGGGTTTCCTACGAGCAGTACTTC
abundance: NA; j_gene: TRBJ1-2; d_gene: TRBD1; v_gene: TRBV6-5; CDR3aa: CASSPTGRYGYTF; CDR3nt: TGTGCCAGCAGTCCGACAGGGCGCTATGGCTACACCTTC
abundance: NA; j_gene: TRBJ2-1; d_gene: NA; v_gene: TRBV7-2; CDR3aa: CASSRDSYNEQFF; CDR3nt: TGTGCCAGCAGCCGCGACAGTTACAATGAGCAGTTCTTC
abundance: NA; j_gene: TRBJ2-7; d_gene: TRBD2; v_gene: TRBV28; CDR3aa: CASISGRARGEQYF; CDR3nt: TGTGCCAGCATTAGCGGGAGGGCCCGAGGCGAGCAGTACTTC
abundance: NA; j_gene: TRBJ2-1; d_gene: TRBD2; v_gene: TRBV4-3; CDR3aa: CASSQDEETSGSYEQFF; CDR3nt: TGCGCCAGCAGCCAAGATGAAGAGACTAGCGGGAGTTATGAGCAGTTCTTC
abundance: NA; j_gene: TRBJ1-2; d_gene: TRBD1; v_gene: TRBV7-8; CDR3aa: CASSLGQGQVPFNYGYTF; CDR3nt: TGTGCCAGCAGCTTAGGCCAGGGACAGGTCCCCTTTAACTATGGCTACACCTTC
abundance: NA; j_gene: TRBJ2-4; d_gene: NA; v_gene: TRBV2; CDR3aa: CASDLAGTTKNIQYF; CDR3nt: TGTGCCAGCGACTTGGCGGGGACAACCAAAAACATTCAGTACTTC
abundance: NA; j_gene: TRBJ2-3; d_gene: NA; v_gene: TRBV5-5; CDR3aa: CASRSLSTDTQYF; CDR3nt: TGTGCCAGCAGGAGCCTCAGCACGGATACGCAGTATTTT
abundance: NA; j_gene: TRBJ1-3; d_gene: NA; v_gene: TRBV5-1; CDR3aa: CASSLGDSGNTIYF; CDR3nt: TGCGCCAGCAGCTTGGGGGACTCTGGAAACACCATATATTTT
abundance: NA; j_gene: TRBJ2-1; d_gene: TRBD1; v_gene: TRBV19; CDR3aa: CASSIPGTGYAEQFF; CDR3nt: TGTGCCAGTAGTATTCCCGGGACAGGGTACGCTGAGCAGTTCTTC
abundance: NA; j_gene: TRBJ2-1; d_gene: NA; v_gene: TRBV9; CDR3aa: CASSVAGSQLYNEQFF; CDR3nt: TGTGCCAGCAGCGTAGCGGGCAGCCAGTTATACAATGAGCAGTTCTTC
abundance: NA; j_gene: TRBJ1-1; d_gene: NA; v_gene: TRBV27; CDR3aa: CASSHIGVTEAFF; CDR3nt: TGTGCCAGCAGCCATATAGGCGTCACTGAAGCTTTCTTT
abundance: NA; j_gene: TRBJ2-1; d_gene: TRBD1; v_gene: TRBV2; CDR3aa: CASTRQGAVNEQFF; CDR3nt: TGTGCCAGCACGCGACAGGGGGCAGTCAATGAGCAGTTCTTC
abundance: NA; j_gene: TRBJ1-2; d_gene: NA; v_gene: TRBV18; CDR3aa: CASSPSGQTYGYTF; CDR3nt: TGTGCCAGCTCACCCAGCGGACAGACCTATGGCTACACCTTC
abundance: NA; j_gene: TRBJ1-4; d_gene: TRBD1; v_gene: TRBV28; CDR3aa: CASSLQGAVVEKLFF; CDR3nt: TGTGCCAGCAGTCTCCAGGGGGCGGTCGTTGAAAAACTGTTTTTT
abundance: NA; j_gene: TRBJ1-5; d_gene: NA; v_gene: TRBV19; CDR3aa: CATSWQSNQPQHF; CDR3nt: TGTGCCACCTCGTGGCAGAGCAATCAGCCCCAGCATTTT
abundance: NA; j_gene: TRBJ2-5; d_gene: TRBD1; v_gene: TRBV7-2; CDR3aa: CASSRDRQETQYF; CDR3nt: TGTGCCAGCAGCAGGGACAGACAAGAGACCCAGTACTTC
abundance: NA; j_gene: TRBJ2-1; d_gene: NA; v_gene: TRBV19; CDR3aa: CASRDSSVITSNEQFF; CDR3nt: TGTGCCAGTAGGGATTCTAGCGTCATTACGAGCAATGAGCAGTTCTTC
abundance: NA; j_gene: TRBJ1-1; d_gene: NA; v_gene: TRBV11-2; CDR3aa: CASSLDGTGSHTEAFF; CDR3nt: TGTGCCAGCAGCTTAGATGGAACGGGTAGTCACACTGAAGCTTTCTTT
abundance: NA; j_gene: TRBJ1-1; d_gene: NA; v_gene: TRBV7-3; CDR3aa: CASSRGGGNTEAFF; CDR3nt: TGTGCCAGCAGTCGAGGGGGTGGTAACACTGAAGCTTTCTTT
abundance: NA; j_gene: TRBJ1-1; d_gene: NA; v_gene: TRBV5-6; CDR3aa: CASSRQSMNTEAFF; CDR3nt: TGTGCCAGCAGCAGACAGTCCATGAACACTGAAGCTTTCTTT
abundance: NA; j_gene: TRBJ1-2; d_gene: NA; v_gene: TRBV10-1; CDR3aa: CASSFDRYYGYTF; CDR3nt: TGCGCCAGCAGTTTCGACAGATACTATGGCTACACCTTC
abundance: NA; j_gene: TRBJ1-5; d_gene: TRBD1; v_gene: TRBV6-5; CDR3aa: CASSYSGQINQPQHF; CDR3nt: TGTGCCAGCAGTTACTCGGGACAGATTAATCAGCCCCAGCATTTT
abundance: NA; j_gene: TRBJ2-6; d_gene: NA; v_gene: TRBV18; CDR3aa: CASSPGHSGANVLTF; CDR3nt: TGTGCCAGCTCACCGGGGCACTCTGGGGCCAACGTCCTGACTTTC
abundance: NA; j_gene: TRBJ1-1; d_gene: NA; v_gene: TRBV7-2; CDR3aa: CASGYFTTEAFF; CDR3nt: TGTGCCAGCGGATATTTTACTACTGAAGCTTTCTTT